Listed here are 22 T cell receptor beta chains from one sample, sequenced in a study of OX40 agonist ivuxolimab in advanced cancers. The protocol was immunoSEQ multiplex PCR, while the TCRdb copy is restricted to in-frame clones and leaves out a portion. Of some 64,000 clones listed, about 87% are singletons. Specimen: CD4+ or CD8+ T cells sorted from blood, collected in a trial of the OX40 agonist ivuxolimab. These receptors were taken from an adult with an advanced solid tumor such as melanoma, head and neck, liver or kidney cancer.

The chain carries TRBV5-4 and TRBJ1-2; D is unclear. Germline loops: CDR1 SGHNT, CDR2 YYREEE (reference sequence). V was shortened by 4 bases and J by 3 bases, with 13 bases between the two germline ends. The CDR3 runs to 14 residues. The CDR3 loop reads CASSELRGYYGYTF. Here the CDR3 DNA reads TGTGCCAGCAGCGAGCTCCGAGGCTACTATGGCTACACCTTC.

V usage is TRBV10-1 and J usage is TRBJ2-7; possibly TRBD1 or TRBD2 for D (6 bases each). V was pared by 0 bases and J by 6 bases, with 12 bases between. This CDR3 has 14 amino acids. Germline loops: CDR1 WNHNN, CDR2 SYGVQD (reference sequence). The CDR3 reads CASSESGAGSEQYF. The CDR3 region has the DNA TGCGCCAGCAGTGAGTCGGGGGCGGGATCCGAGCAGTACTTC.

This sequence joins TRBV6-1 and TRBJ2-7, with 7 bases aligning to TRBD2. V lost 7 bases, J lost 5 bases, and 8 bases stayed unmatched. The CDR3 sequence is 13 residues long. CDR1 is MNHNS and CDR2 is SASEGT in the germline V gene. CDR3 protein: CASMGHGRNEQYF. Written as DNA, the CDR3 is TGTGCCAGCATGGGGCACGGGAGGAACGAGCAGTACTTC.

The chain joins TRBV29-1 to TRBJ2-7; 7 positions match TRBD2. CDR1 is SQVTM, CDR2 ANQGSEA, per germline. The CDR3 runs 13 residues. Trimming removed 5 bases from V and 0 bases from J; junction bases left unmatched: 4. CDR3 bases: TGCAGCGTTCAGCGGGATTACTCCTACGAGCAGTACTTC. Translated, it gives CSVQRDYSYEQYF.

V is TRBV27 and J is TRBJ2-2, with a tentative D call TRBD2 (6 bases). Trimming shortened V by 2 bases and J by 5 bases, and 15 bases separated the two germline ends. The CDR3 is made up of 16 amino acids. In germline, CDR1 is MNHEY, CDR2 SMNVEV (reference sequence). For the CDR3, the DNA is TGTGCCAGCAGTTTAAGGGCGGGATGGTTGACCGGGGAGCTGTTTTTT. Translation gives CASSLRAGWLTGELFF.

The rearrangement links TRBV29-1 to TRBJ2-2; 7 bases agree with TRBD1. Germline CDR1 reads SQVTM; CDR2 reads ANQGSEA. This CDR3 contains 13 residues. Trimming cost V 7 bases and J 1 base; bases outside gene matches: 3. The DNA of the CDR3 is TGCAGCGCACGGACAGGGAACACCGGGGAGCTGTTTTTT. Translating gives CSARTGNTGELFF.

V usage is TRBV5-1 and J usage is TRBJ1-3; D remains unclear. Trimming stripped 2 bases from V and 0 bases from J, with 6 bases between. CDR3 size: 14 residues. Per germline, CDR1 SGHRS and CDR2 YFSETQ. The CDR3 here is CASSLGSSGNTIYF. In DNA form, the CDR3 reads TGCGCCAGCAGCTTAGGGAGCTCTGGAAACACCATATATTTT. The variable domain in full, completed from reference TRBV5-1 and TRBJ1-3, reads KAGVTQTPRYLIKTRGQQVTLSCSPISGHRSVSWYQQTPGQGLQFLFEYFSETQRNKGNFPGRFSGRQFSNSRSEMNVSTLELGDSALYLCASSLGSSGNTIYFGEGSWLTVV.

The rearrangement links TRBV19 to TRBJ2-1; 7 bases fit TRBD1. V was clipped by 6 bases and J by 10 bases; unmatched bases: 9. This CDR3 contains 13 residues. CDR1 and CDR2 (germline): LNHDA, SQIVND (reference sequence). The CDR3 bases are TGTGCCAGTAGCAGAGGTCCCAGGGGGGAGCAGTTCTTC. It specifies CASSRGPRGEQFF.

V gene TRBV18 combines with J gene TRBJ1-1, with a possible D match to TRBD1 (6 bases). Per the germline V gene, CDR1 is KGHSH and CDR2 is LQKENI. V was trimmed by 4 bases and J by 6 bases, leaving 15 bases between them. This CDR3 region has 14 residues. The CDR3 DNA reads as TGTGCCAGCTCACATCCCACAGGGTCTCCTGAAGCTTTCTTT. As protein: CASSHPTGSPEAFF.

The J gene is TRBJ2-5, the V gene TRBV6-5; 10 bases match TRBD1. V lost 5 bases, J lost 4 bases, and 1 base stayed unmatched. Germline V lookup: CDR1 MNHEY, CDR2 SVGAGI. The CDR3 is made up of 13 amino acids. The CDR3 bases are TGTGCCAGCAGTCGGGACAGGGGAGAGACCCAGTACTTC. Protein product: CASSRDRGETQYF.

The gene calls are TRBV25-1 and TRBJ2-2; 8 positions match TRBD1. The V gene's germline CDR1 is MGHDK and CDR2 SYGVNS. The CDR3 consists of 16 residues. Unmatched junction bases numbered 7, after V lost 2 bases and J lost 5 bases. The CDR3 is CASSEKRQGWTGELFF. DNA of the CDR3: TGTGCCAGCAGTGAAAAACGACAGGGGTGGACCGGGGAGCTGTTTTTT.

This chain connects TRBV28 to TRBJ2-5, with TRBD2 identical over 7 bases. Germline lookup yields CDR1 MDHEN and CDR2 SYDVKM. Germline trimming cut 6 bases from V and 5 bases from J; bases unmatched to any gene: 12. This CDR3 contains 15 residues. In DNA, the CDR3 is TGTGCCAGCAGCCTGAGCGGGACTGGATGGGAGACCCAGTACTTC. It is translated as CASSLSGTGWETQYF. The full variable domain, in which reference TRBV28 and TRBJ2-5 provide the parts outside the CDR3, is DVKVTQSSRYLVKRTGEKVFLECVQDMDHENMFWYRQDPGLGLRLIYFSYDVKMKEKGDIPEGYSVSREKKERFSLILESASTNQTSMYLCASSLSGTGWETQYFGPGTRLLVL.

This clone has just a few counts. The rearrangement joins TRBV7-6 to TRBJ2-1; no clear D. Germline V gene data show CDR1 as SGHVS and CDR2 as FNYEAQ. The CDR3 is 12 amino acids. V was pared by 1 base and J by 5 bases, with 3 bases between. The CDR3 sequence: CASSLVDNEQFF. The CDR3 nucleotides are TGTGCCAGCAGCTTAGTTGACAATGAGCAGTTCTTC.

This clone is a singleton in its sample. The rearrangement uses TRBV19 and TRBJ1-5; D may be TRBD1 (5 bases). CDR1 is LNHDA and CDR2 is SQIVND in the germline V gene (reference sequence). This CDR3 has 15 residues. Deletions cut 0 bases from V and 7 bases from J, with 13 bases between. The CDR3: CASSIENRLSQPQHF. The CDR3 nucleotides are TGTGCCAGTAGTATAGAGAACAGGCTGAGCCAGCCCCAGCATTTT. Supplemented by reference TRBV19 and TRBJ1-5, the full variable domain reads DGGITQSPKYLFRKEGQNVTLSCEQNLNHDAMYWYRQDPGQGLRLIYYSQIVNDFQKGDIAEGYSVSREKKESFPLTVTSAQKNPTAFYLCASSIENRLSQPQHFGDGTRLSIL.

The V and J genes are TRBV28 and TRBJ1-2; D uncertain. The CDR3 runs to 15 residues. The germline V and J ends were trimmed by 1 base and 7 bases, with 16 bases remaining between them. Looked up from germline, CDR1 is MDHEN and CDR2 is SYDVKM. As DNA, the CDR3 is TGTGCCAGCAGTTTATACTCCAGAATAGGGAGTGGCTACACCTTC. This sequence encodes CASSLYSRIGSGYTF.

V gene TRBV6-5 combines with J gene TRBJ1-2, with 7 bases that match TRBD1. CDR3 length: 12 amino acids. Germline-derived CDR1 and CDR2 are MNHEY and SVGAGI. V gave up 6 bases and J gave up 4 bases; unmatched junction bases: 2. CDR3 protein: CASSGTAYGYTF. The CDR3 nucleotides are TGTGCCAGCAGCGGGACAGCCTATGGCTACACCTTC.

V and J are TRBV11-2 and TRBJ2-1, with D possibly being TRBD2 (6 bases). V was trimmed by 1 base and J by 9 bases, leaving 10 bases between them. The V gene's germline CDR1 is SGHAT and CDR2 FQNNGV. This CDR3 is built from 13 residues. The CDR3 sequence is CASSLVYGGEQFF. In nucleotides, the CDR3 is TGTGCCAGCAGCTTAGTCTACGGGGGTGAGCAGTTCTTC.

This chain connects TRBV5-4 to TRBJ2-1, with 10 bases lining up with TRBD1. The CDR3 extends over 15 amino acids. Germline assignment: CDR1 SGHNT and CDR2 YYREEE (reference sequence). J was trimmed by 9 bases and V by 0 bases; bases with no gene match: 6. CDR3 amino acids: CASSLAWTGGSEQFF. CDR3 sequence (DNA): TGTGCCAGCAGCTTGGCTTGGACAGGGGGTAGTGAGCAGTTCTTC.

The rearrangement joins TRBV27 to TRBJ2-1, with 7 bases identical to TRBD2. With V trimmed by 6 bases and J by 0 bases, 5 bases remained unmatched. Germline loops: CDR1 MNHEY, CDR2 SMNVEV (reference sequence). This CDR3 has 15 residues. The chain's CDR3 is CASSHRTSSYNEQFF. The DNA for the CDR3 is TGTGCCAGCAGCCATAGGACTAGCTCCTACAATGAGCAGTTCTTC.

The chain links TRBV5-1 to TRBJ2-4; tentative D call: TRBD1 (5 bases). The germline V gene encodes CDR1 SGHRS and CDR2 YFSETQ. V lost 10 bases, J lost 1 base, and 9 bases lay in between. The CDR3 covers 12 residues. In nucleotides, the CDR3 is TGCGCCGGACGACAGGCCAAAAACATTCAGTACTTC. It yields the protein CAGRQAKNIQYF. The full variable domain, with the rest looked up from reference TRBV5-1 and TRBJ2-4, is KAGVTQTPRYLIKTRGQQVTLSCSPISGHRSVSWYQQTPGQGLQFLFEYFSETQRNKGNFPGRFSGRQFSNSRSEMNVSTLELGDSALYLCAGRQAKNIQYFGAGTRLSVL.

This clone was picked up one time. The rearrangement joins TRBV2 to TRBJ2-4, with a weak D call TRBD1 (7 bases). V shed 8 bases and J shed 5 bases, with 16 bases lying between them. The CDR3 has 14 residues. The V gene's germline CDR1 is SNHLY and CDR2 FYNNEI. The CDR3 loop is CASCGTVGQNIQYF. The CDR3 DNA follows: TGTGCCAGCTGCGGGACAGTTGGGCAAAACATTCAGTACTTC. Filled out from reference TRBV2 and TRBJ2-4, the complete variable domain reads EPEVTQTPSHQVTQMGQEVILRCVPISNHLYFYWYRQILGQKVEFLVSFYNNEISEKSEIFDDQFSVERPDGSNFTLKIRSTKLEDSAMYFCASCGTVGQNIQYFGAGTRLSVL.

This clone was seen a single time. The chain is built from TRBV9 and TRBJ1-6; the D gene is possibly TRBD1 (5 bases). The germline V gene encodes CDR1 SGDLS and CDR2 YYNGEE. The CDR3 contains 17 residues. V was shortened by 2 bases and J by 2 bases, with 14 bases between the two germline ends. This CDR3 reads CASSVDSRGTYNSPLHF. In nucleotides, the CDR3 is TGTGCCAGCAGCGTGGACTCTCGGGGGACCTATAATTCACCCCTCCACTTT.